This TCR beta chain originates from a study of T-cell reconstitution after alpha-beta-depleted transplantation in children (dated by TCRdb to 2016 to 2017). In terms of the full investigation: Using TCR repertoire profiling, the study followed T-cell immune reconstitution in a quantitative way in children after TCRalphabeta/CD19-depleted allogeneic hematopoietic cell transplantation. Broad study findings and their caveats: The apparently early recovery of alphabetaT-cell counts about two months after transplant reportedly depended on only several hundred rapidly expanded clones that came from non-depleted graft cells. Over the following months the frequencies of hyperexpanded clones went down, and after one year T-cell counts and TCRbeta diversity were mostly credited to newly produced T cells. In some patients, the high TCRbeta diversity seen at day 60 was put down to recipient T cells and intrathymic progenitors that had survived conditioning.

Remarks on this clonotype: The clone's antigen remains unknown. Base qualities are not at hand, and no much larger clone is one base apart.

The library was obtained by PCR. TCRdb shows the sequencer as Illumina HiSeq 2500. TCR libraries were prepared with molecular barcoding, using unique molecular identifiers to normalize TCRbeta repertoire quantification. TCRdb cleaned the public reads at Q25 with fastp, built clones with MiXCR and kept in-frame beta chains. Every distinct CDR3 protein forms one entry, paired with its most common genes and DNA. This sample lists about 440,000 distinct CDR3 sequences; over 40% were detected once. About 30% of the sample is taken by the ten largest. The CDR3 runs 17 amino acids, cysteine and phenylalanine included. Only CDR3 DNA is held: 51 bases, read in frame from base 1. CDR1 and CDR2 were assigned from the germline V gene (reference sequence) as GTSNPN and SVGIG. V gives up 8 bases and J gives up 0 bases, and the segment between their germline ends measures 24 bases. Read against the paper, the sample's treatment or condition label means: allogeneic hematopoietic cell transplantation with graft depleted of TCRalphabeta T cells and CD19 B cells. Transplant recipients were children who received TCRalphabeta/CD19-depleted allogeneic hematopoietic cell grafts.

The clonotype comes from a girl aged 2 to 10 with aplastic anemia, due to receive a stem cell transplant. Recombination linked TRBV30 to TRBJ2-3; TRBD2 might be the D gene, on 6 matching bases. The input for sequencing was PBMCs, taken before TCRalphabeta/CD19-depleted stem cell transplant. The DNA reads TGTGCCCGAGGGGCTAGTCTCCCGGGACTTAGCACAGATACGCAGTATTTT. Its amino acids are CARGASLPGLSTDTQYF.